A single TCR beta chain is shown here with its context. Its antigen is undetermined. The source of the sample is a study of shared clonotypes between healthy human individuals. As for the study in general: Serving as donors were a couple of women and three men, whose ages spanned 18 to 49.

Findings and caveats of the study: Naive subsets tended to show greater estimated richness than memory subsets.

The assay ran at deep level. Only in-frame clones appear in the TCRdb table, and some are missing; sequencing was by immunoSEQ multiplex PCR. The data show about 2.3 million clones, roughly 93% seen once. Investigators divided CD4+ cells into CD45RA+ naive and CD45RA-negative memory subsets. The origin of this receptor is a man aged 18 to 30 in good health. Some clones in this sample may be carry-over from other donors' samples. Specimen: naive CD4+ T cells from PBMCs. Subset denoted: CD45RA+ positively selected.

The CDR3 is CASSSGQLSSYGYTF. The CDR3 DNA is TGTGCCAGCAGTTCCGGACAACTCTCCTCCTATGGCTACACCTTC. V gene TRBV28 combines with J gene TRBJ1-2, with a weak D call TRBD1 (5 bases). The CDR3 extends over 15 amino acids. Looked up from germline, CDR1 is MDHEN and CDR2 is SYDVKM. The V gene lost 4 bases and the J gene lost 4 bases, with 16 bases spanning the gap.